This T cell receptor beta chain stems from a study of Graves' ophthalmopathy and Graves' hyperthyroidism. The TCR beta CDR3 regions underwent amplification from RNA transcripts. Second-round multiplex PCR came after a first-round RT-PCR that employed HTBI primers. TCRdb processed the multiplex PCR reads anew with MiXCR; each CDR3 protein has one entry. The repertoire holds about 370,000 distinct CDR3 sequences, with about a sixth as singletons. The CDR3 runs 15 residues. Germline loops: CDR1 SGHTA, CDR2 FQGNSA. Unmatched junction bases numbered 3, after V lost 2 bases and J lost 1 base. Points from the study as a whole: The majority of expanded thyroid clonotypes above 0.001 frequency also occurred in blood. This model predicted ophthalmopathy progression (sensitivity roughly 71%, specificity about 72%).

In this sample, this clonotype turned up many times. Its antigen is as yet unknown. The sequence came from an adult woman with stable Graves' hyperthyroidism. V usage is TRBV7-2 and J usage is TRBJ2-7; 9 nucleotides agree with TRBD2. Specimen: peripheral blood. The CDR3 DNA sequence: TGTGCCAGCAGCTTACTTCTAGCGGGATCCTACGAGCAGTACTTC. Amino acid sequence: CASSLLLAGSYEQYF.